These T cell receptor beta chains were read from a single sample in a study of shared clonotypes between healthy human individuals. The method was immunoSEQ multiplex PCR; TCRdb's version includes in-frame clones alone and lacks a portion of them. The sample holds approximately 1.9 million clones; around 95% are singletons and the top ten take approximately 1.6%. Material for sequencing was naive CD8+ T cells from PBMCs. The source is a young man in good health. Some clones in this sample may be carry-over from other donors' samples. Each CDR3 is given with its conserved first and last residue. Fields, in order: J gene, clone size, V gene, D gene, CDR3 DNA, CDR3 protein. D genes are given only for firm matches. Some rows have no size entry. The others give once, few or many, or a class for an expanded clone.

>TRBJ2-1|-|TRBV7-9|TRBD2
TGTGCCAGCAGCTTAGTTGGGACTAGCGGGAGGTGGCATGAGCAGTTCTTC
CASSLVGTSGRWHEQFF
>TRBJ2-7|once|TRBV25-1|TRBD2
TGTGCCAGCAGTGTGGTCCTAGCGGGATATTACGAGCAGTACTTC
CASSVVLAGYYEQYF
>TRBJ2-1|-|TRBV4-2|-
TGTGCCAGCAGCCAAGATACTCTATTGGATGAGCAGTTCTTC
CASSQDTLLDEQFF
>TRBJ1-5|-|TRBV28|-
TGTGCCAGCAGTTTTAAGTGGGGGGATCAGCCCCAGCATTTT
CASSFKWGDQPQHF
>TRBJ1-1|-|TRBV7-3|-
TGTGCCAGCAGTCGCATTCGGACGGTAAGAGAAGCTTTCTTT
CASSRIRTVREAFF
>TRBJ2-7|-|TRBV28|TRBD2
TGTGCCAGCAGGCAGGGGACTAGCGGTTACTACGAGCAGTACTTC
CASRQGTSGYYEQYF
>TRBJ1-5|-|TRBV4-3|-
TGCGCCAGCAGCCAAGATTGGACAGATAATCAGCCCCAGCATTTT
CASSQDWTDNQPQHF
>TRBJ1-1|-|TRBV28|TRBD1
TGTGCCAGCAGTTCGACTGGGACAGGGCCGAACACTGAAGCTTTCTTT
CASSSTGTGPNTEAFF
>TRBJ2-1|-|TRBV7-9|TRBD2
TGTGCCAGCAACACGGGGTGGACTAGCGGGAGCTATGAGCAGTTCTTC
CASNTGWTSGSYEQFF
>TRBJ2-5|-|TRBV9|TRBD1
TGTGCCAGCAGCTACAGGGGGGTAACGGAGACCCAGTACTTC
CASSYRGVTETQYF
>TRBJ1-1|once|TRBV27|-
TGTGCCAGCAGTTTTCAGGGAGGAACTGAAGCTTTCTTT
CASSFQGGTEAFF
>TRBJ2-7|-|TRBV27|TRBD2
TGTGCCAGCAGACCGGGACTAGCGGGAGGTTACGAGCAGTACTTC
CASRPGLAGGYEQYF
>TRBJ2-7|-|TRBV7-9|TRBD2
TGTGCCAGCAGCCGCCCTTTTGAGGGGACGGGACTAGCGTTCTACGAGCAGTACTTC
CASSRPFEGTGLAFYEQYF
>TRBJ2-3|-|TRBV10-2|TRBD2
TGCGCCAGCAGTGAGTCCCGGGGAGGGGATACGCAGTATTTT
CASSESRGGDTQYF
>TRBJ2-7|-|TRBV7-3|TRBD2
TGTGCCAGCAGCTTTCTAGCGGGAGGGGTCAACGAGCAGTACTTC
CASSFLAGGVNEQYF
>TRBJ1-1|-|TRBV5-4|-
TGTGCCAGCAGCTTGGATCGGTACGGGTACACTGAAGCTTTCTTT
CASSLDRYGYTEAFF
>TRBJ2-7|-|TRBV28|TRBD1
TGTGCCAGCAGTCTCCCCGGGACAGGCACCTACGAGCAGTACTTC
CASSLPGTGTYEQYF
>TRBJ1-3|-|TRBV9|-
TGTGCCAGCAGCGAAACAGGGAGCTCTGGAAACACCATATATTTT
CASSETGSSGNTIYF
>TRBJ2-7|-|TRBV5-4|TRBD1
TGTGCCAGCAGCCCGGACAGGGACGCCTACGAGCAGTACTTC
CASSPDRDAYEQYF
>TRBJ1-6|-|TRBV4-1|-
TGCGCCAGCAGCCAAGATGGCACACCCTATAATTCACCCCTCCACTTT
CASSQDGTPYNSPLHF
>TRBJ1-4|-|TRBV6-1|TRBD1
TGTGCCAGCAGTGCGAGCCGGGACAGGGTGAGGGAAAAACTGTTTTTT
CASSASRDRVREKLFF
>TRBJ2-1|-|TRBV5-6|-
TGTGCCAGCAGCCCGGTTCAGTCCTACAATGAGCAGTTCTTC
CASSPVQSYNEQFF
>TRBJ1-2|-|TRBV11-2|-
TGTGCCAGCAGCCCCCCGAGGACAGAGTTCTATGGCTACACCTTC
CASSPPRTEFYGYTF
>TRBJ1-2|once|TRBV14|-
TGTGCCAGCAGCCAAGGGCGGAGCGGAGGGTCCTATGGCTACACCTTC
CASSQGRSGGSYGYTF
>TRBJ1-4|-|TRBV4-1|-
TGCGCCAGCAGCCAAGATCGGGGCCTTAATGAAAAACTGTTTTTT
CASSQDRGLNEKLFF
>TRBJ2-7|-|TRBV5-1|-
TGCGCCAGCAGCGACTCAGGTACCTACGAGCAGTACTTC
CASSDSGTYEQYF
>TRBJ1-2|-|TRBV25-1|-
TGTGCCAGCAGTGTGGCAGCGAGCTATGGCTACACCTTC
CASSVAASYGYTF
>TRBJ1-5|-|TRBV7-8|-
TGTGCCAGCAGCTTAAGTCCCGGATCCAATCAGCCCCAGCATTTT
CASSLSPGSNQPQHF
>TRBJ2-2|-|TRBV7-9|-
TGTGCCAGCGGAACCTGGGAGGAGCTGTTTTTT
CASGTWEELFF
>TRBJ2-2|-|TRBV4-2|TRBD2
TGTGCCAGCAGCCAAGGACTAGCGGGAGTGAACACCGGGGAGCTGTTTTTT
CASSQGLAGVNTGELFF
>TRBJ2-7|-|TRBV5-1|TRBD2
TGCGCCAGCAGCCCTGGCCCGGGGGGGGCAGGGAGAACCTACGAGCAGTACTTC
CASSPGPGGAGRTYEQYF
>TRBJ1-4|-|TRBV5-1|-
TGCGCCAGCAGCCCGGTCGCCGTAACAGAGGAAAAACTGTTTTTT
CASSPVAVTEEKLFF
>TRBJ1-5|-|TRBV10-1|-
TGCGCCAGCAGTGAGTACGACCCTTGGCCCCAGCATTTT
CASSEYDPWPQHF
>TRBJ2-7|-|TRBV28|TRBD2
TGTGCCAGCAGTCGGGACGGGGGGGTGCCCTACGAGCAGTACTTC
CASSRDGGVPYEQYF
>TRBJ2-5|-|TRBV7-9|TRBD2
TGTGCCAGCAGCCGACCGGGACTACAAGAGACCCAGTACTTC
CASSRPGLQETQYF
>TRBJ2-1|-|TRBV30|TRBD1
TGTGCCTGGAGTAGCGGACAGGGGAAGAATGAGCAGTTCTTC
CAWSSGQGKNEQFF
>TRBJ2-7|-|TRBV9|TRBD1
TGTGCCAGCGGCGTGGGGACAGGCCTTTACGAGCAGTACTTC
CASGVGTGLYEQYF
>TRBJ2-2|-|TRBV7-9|-
TGTGCCAGCAGCTCGCCCCACACCGGGGAGCTGTTTTTT
CASSSPHTGELFF
>TRBJ2-4|-|TRBV23-1|-
TGCGCCACCTTGGGGAGACTAGCCAAAAACATTCAGTACTTC
CATLGRLAKNIQYF
>TRBJ2-7|-|TRBV30|TRBD2
TGTGCCTGGAGTGTTGTGCTAGCGGGACTCGGGGCCTACGAGCAGTACTTC
CAWSVVLAGLGAYEQYF
>TRBJ1-1|-|TRBV27|-
TGTGCCAGCAGGCCCCCGGGGAACACTGAAGCTTTCTTT
CASRPPGNTEAFF
>TRBJ2-1|-|TRBV27|TRBD2
TGTGCCAGCAGGCGGGGACTAGCGCCTCCAAGCTCCTACAATGAGCAGTTCTTC
CASRRGLAPPSSYNEQFF
>TRBJ2-3|-|TRBV7-2|-
TGTGCCAGCAGAGAATCGGGAGTTGATACGCAGTATTTT
CASRESGVDTQYF
>TRBJ2-1|-|TRBV29-1|-
TGCAGCACCTCGGGCGGGGCGGAAGAAATCAACAATGAGCAGTTCTTC
CSTSGGAEEINNEQFF
>TRBJ1-2|-|TRBV6-5|TRBD1
TGTGCCAGCAGCCCTGGACAGGGGACCAACTATGGCTACACCTTC
CASSPGQGTNYGYTF
>TRBJ2-7|-|TRBV10-3|-
TGTGCCATCAGTGAGGCGGGACAGAGCTCCTACGAGCAGTACTTC
CAISEAGQSSYEQYF
>TRBJ2-3|-|TRBV10-1|TRBD2
TGCGCCAGAATTGGACTAGCGGGAACCGCTGGCACAGATACGCAGTATTTT
CARIGLAGTAGTDTQYF
>TRBJ2-1|-|TRBV23-1|-
TGCGCCAGCAGCACCAGGTCGGAGCAGTTCTTC
CASSTRSEQFF
>TRBJ2-5|once|TRBV7-8|-
TGTGCCAGCAGCTTGTATGGAATACAAGAGACCCAGTACTTC
CASSLYGIQETQYF
>TRBJ1-1|-|TRBV27|-
TGTGCCAGCAGTTTACCGGGGCCGGGAGAAGCTTTCTTT
CASSLPGPGEAFF
>TRBJ2-7|-|TRBV7-2|TRBD1
TGTGCCAGCAGCCGGACAGGGCTCTCCTACGAGCAGTACTTC
CASSRTGLSYEQYF
>TRBJ1-6|-|TRBV2|-
TGTGCCAGCAAGGGCAGGGGACATAATTCACCCCTCCACTTT
CASKGRGHNSPLHF
>TRBJ2-7|-|TRBV9|TRBD1
TGTGCCAGCAGCCCCGGGGACAGATTATACGAGCAGTACTTC
CASSPGDRLYEQYF
>TRBJ2-1|-|TRBV7-9|-
TGTGCCGCAAGGGGCGGTTCCTACAATGAGCAGTTCTTC
CAARGGSYNEQFF